The entry below describes one T cell receptor (beta chain). Enrolled through a virtual design, the participants were between about 18 and 100 years of age and came from some 26 US areas. Researchers sorted participants into cohorts using their self-reported clinical history. In the source study's methods: Using reference gene primer amplification, nucleated cell counts were estimated. Measured with immunoSEQ multiplex PCR; TCRdb has only the in-frame clones, and not every one. Clone size and the V and J calls come from that table; the DNA yielded D and trimming. The sample has fewer than 300,000 clones, more than 85% seen once. This sample is drawn from a study of blood T cell repertoires in COVID-19. Across the whole study: In each case, the material was cDNA or gDNA derived from T cells, B-cell-depleted T cells, or PBMCs.

V was pared by 4 bases and J by 2 bases, with 5 bases of the junction left unmatched. The CDR3 consists of 14 residues. From germline, CDR1 is SGHNT and CDR2 YYREEE (reference sequence). The chain has TRBV5-4 and TRBJ2-7; TRBD1 matches at 8 bases. This clonotype was sampled from a man in his forties or fifties who had recovered from COVID-19. The sequenced sample was PBMCs or T cells enriched from blood (not recorded which). CDR3 protein: CASSPTGAAYEQYF. The CDR3 nucleotides are TGTGCCAGCAGCCCGACAGGGGCCGCCTACGAGCAGTACTTC.